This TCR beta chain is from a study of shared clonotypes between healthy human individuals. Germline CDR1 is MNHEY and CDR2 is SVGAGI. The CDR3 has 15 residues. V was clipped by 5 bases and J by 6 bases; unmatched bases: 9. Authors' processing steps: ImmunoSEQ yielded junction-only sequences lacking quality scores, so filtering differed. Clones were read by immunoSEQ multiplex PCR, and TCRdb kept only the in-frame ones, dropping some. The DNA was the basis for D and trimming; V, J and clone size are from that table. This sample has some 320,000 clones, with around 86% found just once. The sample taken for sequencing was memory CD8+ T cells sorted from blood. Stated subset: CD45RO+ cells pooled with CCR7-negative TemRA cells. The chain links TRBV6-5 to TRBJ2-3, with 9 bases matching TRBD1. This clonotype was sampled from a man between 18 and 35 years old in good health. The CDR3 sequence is CASSPTGGEWDTQYF. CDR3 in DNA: TGTGCCAGCAGTCCCACAGGGGGCGAGTGGGATACGCAGTATTTT.